This T cell receptor beta chain was retrieved from a study of early T cells in non-severe SARS-CoV-2 infection. Overall study context: Sequencing used unsorted whole-blood bulk RNA, so chains lack pairing. Study-wide results and limits: Sequences matched to VDJdb favored anti-spike CD8 responses, while private and CD4 specificities were missed.

This CDR3 spans 15 amino acids. Germline lookup yields CDR1 SGHVS and CDR2 FNYEAQ. V lost 1 base and J 3 bases, leaving 13 bases between the germline ends. Attachment of unique molecular identifiers to individual cDNA molecules was performed. TCRdb itself ran the 5' RACE reads through MiXCR, one entry per CDR3 protein. Of 95,000 to 120,000 distinct CDR3 sequences listed, 12% are singletons. This clonotype was counted at least ten times. Its cognate antigen is unknown. What was sequenced was whole blood. The chain has TRBV7-6 and TRBJ2-7; D might be TRBD1 or TRBD2, each matching 6 bases. The origin of this receptor is an adult who was a healthcare worker with PCR-confirmed SARS-CoV-2 infection or an uninfected control (not recorded which). The CDR3 nucleotides are TGTGCCAGCAGCTTAGGGGGGGCACAAATCTACGAGCAGTACTTC. It translates to CASSLGGAQIYEQYF.